Listed below are T cell receptor beta chains from one sample, sequenced in a study of regulatory and conventional T cells in RAG deficiency. The data were produced by immunoSEQ multiplex PCR, yet TCRdb's version contains in-frame clones alone and is incomplete. The data show approximately 28,000 clones, 90% to 95% seen once. This same sample was also taken into another study, of regulatory T cells.

Material for sequencing was CD25- CD4+ T cells sorted from blood. All receptors come from a human donor in good health. Each CDR3 is given with its conserved first and last residue. Each record gives: CDR3 DNA, CDR3 protein, J gene, V gene, clone size, D gene. A D gene is named only where the DNA matches it firmly. Rows give clone size only sometimes, using once, few, many, or a class for an expanded clone.

CDR3nt: TGTGCCAGCAGCTCCGATGGGACTGGCTCCTACGAGCAGTACTTC
CDR3aa: CASSSDGTGSYEQYF
j_gene: TRBJ2-7
v_gene: TRBV7-2
abundance: NA
d_gene: NA

CDR3nt: TGTGCCAGCAGTGTAGAAGGAGTGAACACTGAAGCTTTCTTT
CDR3aa: CASSVEGVNTEAFF
j_gene: TRBJ1-1
v_gene: TRBV6-1
abundance: few
d_gene: NA

CDR3nt: TGTGCCAGCAGCTTAAGGCGGGAGACGGGGGCAACGAACACTGAAGCTTTCTTT
CDR3aa: CASSLRRETGATNTEAFF
j_gene: TRBJ1-1
v_gene: TRBV7-3
abundance: NA
d_gene: NA

CDR3nt: TGTGCCAGCAGCTTAGCATCCGGGGTAGATAGAGGAAACACCATATATTTT
CDR3aa: CASSLASGVDRGNTIYF
j_gene: TRBJ1-3
v_gene: TRBV7-6
abundance: NA
d_gene: NA

CDR3nt: TGCGCCAGCAGCACGGGGGACAGGGTTTATGGCTACACCTTC
CDR3aa: CASSTGDRVYGYTF
j_gene: TRBJ1-2
v_gene: TRBV5-1
abundance: NA
d_gene: TRBD1

CDR3nt: TGTGCCAGCAGCGTAGTAACAGGGGTAGGCGGCTACACCTTC
CDR3aa: CASSVVTGVGGYTF
j_gene: TRBJ1-2
v_gene: TRBV9
abundance: NA
d_gene: TRBD1

CDR3nt: TGTGCCAGCAGCGCCAGGGGGCTGGACACTGAAGCTTTCTTT
CDR3aa: CASSARGLDTEAFF
j_gene: TRBJ1-1
v_gene: TRBV11-2
abundance: NA
d_gene: TRBD1

CDR3nt: TGTGCCAGCACGCTAGTCGGGTACCAAGAGACCCAGTACTTC
CDR3aa: CASTLVGYQETQYF
j_gene: TRBJ2-5
v_gene: TRBV2
abundance: NA
d_gene: NA

CDR3nt: TGTGCCATCAGTGAGTCGGGACTCCAGCTGAATGAGCAGTTCTTC
CDR3aa: CAISESGLQLNEQFF
j_gene: TRBJ2-1
v_gene: TRBV10-3
abundance: NA
d_gene: NA

CDR3nt: TGTGCCAGCAGCTCTCGACAGGGGCCCGAGACCCAGTACTTC
CDR3aa: CASSSRQGPETQYF
j_gene: TRBJ2-5
v_gene: TRBV11-2
abundance: NA
d_gene: TRBD1

CDR3nt: TGCGCCAGCAGCTTACGCGACAGGGGAGAGACCCAGTACTTC
CDR3aa: CASSLRDRGETQYF
j_gene: TRBJ2-5
v_gene: TRBV5-1
abundance: NA
d_gene: TRBD1

CDR3nt: TGTGCCAGCAGCCCTATCGGGGGGCGAGGCTACGAGCAGTACTTC
CDR3aa: CASSPIGGRGYEQYF
j_gene: TRBJ2-7
v_gene: TRBV7-3
abundance: NA
d_gene: NA

CDR3nt: TGTGCCTGGAGTGTACTCCTAGCGGGGGGGCGTGAGCAGTTCTTC
CDR3aa: CAWSVLLAGGREQFF
j_gene: TRBJ2-1
v_gene: TRBV30
abundance: once
d_gene: TRBD2

CDR3nt: TGTGCCAGCAGCTTAGAGGGGAAACGACAAGAGACCCAGTACTTC
CDR3aa: CASSLEGKRQETQYF
j_gene: TRBJ2-5
v_gene: TRBV7-9
abundance: NA
d_gene: NA

CDR3nt: TGTGCCAGCAGCTTAGTTCGGGGACAGGGGTGGAAGACCCAGTACTTC
CDR3aa: CASSLVRGQGWKTQYF
j_gene: TRBJ2-5
v_gene: TRBV11-2
abundance: NA
d_gene: TRBD1

CDR3nt: TGCGCCAGCAGCTTTTACGGGACAGGGAACTATGGCTACACCTTC
CDR3aa: CASSFYGTGNYGYTF
j_gene: TRBJ1-2
v_gene: TRBV4-1
abundance: NA
d_gene: TRBD1

CDR3nt: TGTGCCAGCAGCACTAAGGTCCCCGGGGAGCTGTTTTTT
CDR3aa: CASSTKVPGELFF
j_gene: TRBJ2-2
v_gene: TRBV7-9
abundance: NA
d_gene: NA

CDR3nt: TGTGCCAGCAGCGCGTCGACTAGCGGGGGTATCAGCACAGATACGCAGTATTTT
CDR3aa: CASSASTSGGISTDTQYF
j_gene: TRBJ2-3
v_gene: TRBV11-3
abundance: NA
d_gene: TRBD2

CDR3nt: TGCGCCAGCAGCCCGGACAGACCCGTGGATACGCAGTATTTT
CDR3aa: CASSPDRPVDTQYF
j_gene: TRBJ2-3
v_gene: TRBV5-1
abundance: NA
d_gene: NA

CDR3nt: TGTGCCAGCTCACCACCTGGGCAGACAAGGGGAAACACCATATATTTT
CDR3aa: CASSPPGQTRGNTIYF
j_gene: TRBJ1-3
v_gene: TRBV18
abundance: NA
d_gene: NA

CDR3nt: TGTGCCAGCAATCCTCAGGGATCCTCCCTGGAGACCCAGTACTTC
CDR3aa: CASNPQGSSLETQYF
j_gene: TRBJ2-5
v_gene: TRBV27
abundance: NA
d_gene: NA

CDR3nt: TGTGCCAGTAGCTTGAACCCGACAGGGAATCCCCCCTACGAGCAGTACTTC
CDR3aa: CASSLNPTGNPPYEQYF
j_gene: TRBJ2-7
v_gene: TRBV19
abundance: NA
d_gene: TRBD1

CDR3nt: TGTGCCAGCAGTTCAGGGATGTACAATCAGCCCCAGCATTTT
CDR3aa: CASSSGMYNQPQHF
j_gene: TRBJ1-5
v_gene: TRBV6-5
abundance: NA
d_gene: NA

CDR3nt: TGTGCCAGCAGCGTACGGGGGTATTCCTACGAGCAGTACTTC
CDR3aa: CASSVRGYSYEQYF
j_gene: TRBJ2-7
v_gene: TRBV9
abundance: NA
d_gene: NA

CDR3nt: TGCGCCAGCAGCCGAGTCCGGGACATTAACACTGAAGCTTTCTTT
CDR3aa: CASSRVRDINTEAFF
j_gene: TRBJ1-1
v_gene: TRBV4-1
abundance: NA
d_gene: NA

CDR3nt: TGTGCCAGCAGCTTAGGTCCCGGGACAGGGCTCGACAATGAGCAGTTCTTC
CDR3aa: CASSLGPGTGLDNEQFF
j_gene: TRBJ2-1
v_gene: TRBV11-3
abundance: NA
d_gene: TRBD1

CDR3nt: TGTGCCAGCTCCGTGGACAGGGGGCCCTCTGGAAACACCATATATTTT
CDR3aa: CASSVDRGPSGNTIYF
j_gene: TRBJ1-3
v_gene: TRBV18
abundance: NA
d_gene: TRBD1

CDR3nt: TGTGCCAGCAGTTATTCGACGGGACAGGATCACTATGGCTACACCTTC
CDR3aa: CASSYSTGQDHYGYTF
j_gene: TRBJ1-2
v_gene: TRBV6-5
abundance: NA
d_gene: TRBD1

CDR3nt: TGCGCCAGCAGCCGACAGGGAGAGCCCTATAATTCACCCCTCCACTTT
CDR3aa: CASSRQGEPYNSPLHF
j_gene: TRBJ1-6
v_gene: TRBV4-1
abundance: once
d_gene: TRBD1

CDR3nt: TGTGCCAGCATCGTCGGGGTCTCTGGAAACACCATATATTTT
CDR3aa: CASIVGVSGNTIYF
j_gene: TRBJ1-3
v_gene: TRBV2
abundance: NA
d_gene: NA

CDR3nt: TGTGCCAGCAGTGATAGGGCGGGGACTGGGGATACGCAGTATTTT
CDR3aa: CASSDRAGTGDTQYF
j_gene: TRBJ2-3
v_gene: TRBV6-4
abundance: NA
d_gene: NA

CDR3nt: TGTGCCACCTCTACAGGTGAGAGCTCCTACGAGCAGTACTTC
CDR3aa: CATSTGESSYEQYF
j_gene: TRBJ2-7
v_gene: TRBV10-3
abundance: NA
d_gene: NA

CDR3nt: TGTGCCAGCAGCCCCGTAGGGGAAAGCAATCAGCCCCAGCATTTT
CDR3aa: CASSPVGESNQPQHF
j_gene: TRBJ1-5
v_gene: TRBV7-2
abundance: NA
d_gene: NA

CDR3nt: TGCGCCAGCAGCTTTGGGGCACTCCAAGAGACCCAGTACTTC
CDR3aa: CASSFGALQETQYF
j_gene: TRBJ2-5
v_gene: TRBV5-1
abundance: NA
d_gene: NA

CDR3nt: TGTGCCAGCACCCTGGATTGGCTCCGGGGAGATACGCAGTATTTT
CDR3aa: CASTLDWLRGDTQYF
j_gene: TRBJ2-3
v_gene: TRBV6-1
abundance: NA
d_gene: NA

CDR3nt: TGCGCCAGCAGCAGACGACAGGGAAGCTATGAGCAGTTCTTC
CDR3aa: CASSRRQGSYEQFF
j_gene: TRBJ2-1
v_gene: TRBV5-1
abundance: NA
d_gene: TRBD1

CDR3nt: TGTGCCAGCAGCTTGGGGACCCCGACAGGATTCTACGAGCAGTACTTC
CDR3aa: CASSLGTPTGFYEQYF
j_gene: TRBJ2-7
v_gene: TRBV5-5
abundance: NA
d_gene: NA

CDR3nt: TGCGCCAGCAGCTGGGGACAGGCTACAGATACGCAGTATTTT
CDR3aa: CASSWGQATDTQYF
j_gene: TRBJ2-3
v_gene: TRBV5-1
abundance: NA
d_gene: TRBD1

CDR3nt: TGTGCCAGCAGCTTGGGCGGTTCCCCGGCTGAAGCCAACGTCCTGACTTTC
CDR3aa: CASSLGGSPAEANVLTF
j_gene: TRBJ2-6
v_gene: TRBV5-4
abundance: NA
d_gene: NA

CDR3nt: TGTGCCAGCAGCTCCCCTCGGGACAGGGGCTCACATCAGCCCCAGCATTTT
CDR3aa: CASSSPRDRGSHQPQHF
j_gene: TRBJ1-5
v_gene: TRBV28
abundance: NA
d_gene: TRBD1

CDR3nt: TGTGCCAGCAGCGCCCGGACAGAACTAAATCAGCCCCAGCATTTT
CDR3aa: CASSARTELNQPQHF
j_gene: TRBJ1-5
v_gene: TRBV9
abundance: NA
d_gene: NA

CDR3nt: TGTGCCAGCAGAGATTACGGGACAGGGAGCACCGGGGAGCTGTTTTTT
CDR3aa: CASRDYGTGSTGELFF
j_gene: TRBJ2-2
v_gene: TRBV6-6
abundance: NA
d_gene: TRBD1